This entry features one TCR beta chain sequence. Its antigen is unknown. Base qualities were left out, and no much larger clone turns up one base away. The sample is drawn from a study of blood T cell repertoires in COVID-19 (dated by TCRdb to about 2020). Study-level background: The collaborator samples originated in the United States, Italy and Spain and spanned the acute and convalescent phases of COVID-19. Samples were obtained from the ongoing ImmuneRACE study (first 160 participants) and from about 1,300 subjects provided by 6 global collaborators. A freely available public database, intended as a resource for researchers studying the immune response to SARS-CoV-2, is where the repertoires were released. Sample metadata almost always included a de-identified subject ID, COVID-19 status, age in years and sex. The prospective study material was composed of cDNA or gDNA derived from T cells, B-cell-depleted T cells, or PBMCs. Deeply sampled blood TCRbeta repertoires from subjects exposed to, actively infected with, or recovered from COVID-19 were included in the dataset. HLA class I and class II types, where available, came from metadata supplied by the sample provider rather than from assay-based typing.

Whole blood was collected in K2EDTA tubes by collaborating institutions according to the institutions' own protocols. For TCRbeta analysis, collaborator samples were shipped as frozen whole blood, as isolated PBMCs, or as DNA extracted from either sample type. TCRbeta CDR3 regions were amplified from genomic DNA by means of the immunoSEQ Assay, a bias-controlled multiplex PCR. Per the authors' processing: The number of nucleated cells in each sample was estimated from the amplification of reference gene primers within the assay. Sequence reads were collapsed and filtered to measure the absolute abundance of every unique TCRbeta CDR3 rearrangement. For each sample, productive Simpson clonality was calculated by taking the square root of Simpson's diversity index across productive rearrangements. Held by TCRdb, this immuneACCESS table contains in-frame sequences only and omits some clones. Under half of the omission traces to an unresolved V gene where checked; the cause of the rest is unknown. From that table come the V and J calls and clone size; the DNA was used to work out D and trimming. The sample contains approximately 470,000 clones, approximately 85% of them found a single time. 3.2% of the sample is held by the ten biggest clonotypes.

Based on the germline V gene, the CDR1 and CDR2 sequences are SGHDT and YYEEEE. V is reduced by 4 bases and J by 3 bases, leaving a spacing of 5 bases between them. Including cysteine and phenylalanine, the CDR3 has 12 amino acids. The retained sequence is limited to the CDR3, 36 bases, with the frame set at the first base. Broader findings and caveats from the paper: The amount of clinical and demographic metadata varied by source and participant and was provided uncurated.

The chain couples TRBV5-6 to TRBJ1-5; the D gene is unclear. The sequencing input was peripheral blood. This sequence originates from a human donor in a cohort sampled during active COVID-19. At the DNA level, the sequence is TGTGCCAGCAGCCTCCTCAATCAGCCCCAGCATTTT. Translated, it gives CASSLLNQPQHF.